This section outlines one T cell receptor (beta chain) sequence together with its context. This entry is derived from a study of blood T cell repertoires in COVID-19. Study overall: Spain, Italy and the United States supplied samples that represented acute and convalescent COVID-19. The cDNA or gDNA used as material had been derived from T cells, B-cell-depleted T cells, or PBMCs.

Patients in Seattle were enrolled during active infection, then followed longitudinally. Original analysis: Scientists estimated how many nucleated cells there were by amplifying reference gene primers. Assay used: immunoSEQ multiplex PCR; TCRdb lists only in-frame clones, some missing. D and trimming come from the DNA, and the V and J calls and clone size come from that table. This table holds 450,000 or so clones, approximately 90% found once. Trimming took 5 bases from V and 2 from J; bases not matched to a gene: 3. The CDR3 has 14 amino acids. Per the germline V gene, CDR1 is SEHNR and CDR2 is FQNEAQ (reference sequence).

The receptor was isolated from a man aged 18 to 30 with COVID-19, enrolled during active disease. The chain employs TRBV7-9 and TRBJ2-1; TRBD1 matches 7 bases. The source material was peripheral blood. The CDR3 DNA reads as TGTGCCAGCAGCATGCAGGGGGCCTACAATGAGCAGTTCTTC. Translation gives CASSMQGAYNEQFF.